These 21 T cell receptor beta chains came from one sample sequenced in a study of blood T cell repertoires in COVID-19. The protocol was immunoSEQ multiplex PCR, while the TCRdb copy is restricted to in-frame clones and leaves out a portion. The sample shows about 39,000 clones, about 82% of them seen only once. Sequencing was performed on peripheral blood. These receptors were collected from a man aged 55 to 70 in a cohort sampled during active COVID-19.

V usage is TRBV11-2 and J usage is TRBJ2-2, with D possibly TRBD1 on 5 matching bases. This CDR3 spans 16 amino acids. CDR1 and CDR2 (germline): SGHAT, FQNNGV. V shed 6 bases and J shed 5 bases, with 19 bases lying between them. CDR3 region: CASSFLRRVKTGELFF. Written as DNA, the CDR3 is TGTGCCAGCAGTTTCCTCCGCAGGGTTAAAACCGGGGAGCTGTTTTTT.

Remarks on this clone: This same CDR3 is encoded by further DNA sequences in the sample. CDR3 in amino acids: CAISESAGVETQYF. CDR3 DNA sequence: TGTGCCATCAGTGAGTCGGCGGGAGTGGAGACCCAGTACTTC. This chain links TRBV10-3 with TRBJ2-5, with 7 bases that match TRBD2. This CDR3 is 14 amino acids long. CDR1 and CDR2 (germline): ENHRY, SYGVKD. V lost 0 bases to trimming and J lost 5 bases; unmatched junction nucleotides: 3.

This clone was detected a few times. V and J are TRBV7-6 and TRBJ2-5, with D possibly matching TRBD1 (6 bases). Looked up from germline, CDR1 is SGHVS and CDR2 is FNYEAQ. The length of the CDR3 is 15 residues. Trimming stripped 5 bases from V and 1 base from J, with 14 bases between. The CDR3 DNA reads TGTGCCAGCAGCCGTAGGGTGGGGGCCCAAGAGACCCAGTACTTC. Translated, it gives CASSRRVGAQETQYF.

This clone is a singleton in its sample. This chain joins TRBV6-5 and TRBJ2-7; tentatively, D is TRBD1 (5 bases). The germline gives CDR1 MNHEY, CDR2 SVGAGI. The V end was cut by 0 bases, the J end by 0 bases, with 9 bases between. The CDR3 totals 15 residues. CDR3 residues: CASSYSKQGSYEQYF. As DNA, the CDR3 is TGTGCCAGCAGTTACTCGAAGCAGGGCTCCTACGAGCAGTACTTC.

This clone turned up a few times. The V gene is TRBV11-3, the J gene TRBJ2-1, with 12 bases matching TRBD1. The V gene's germline CDR1 is SGHNT and CDR2 YENEEA. The V segment lost 5 bases and the J segment 7 bases; nucleotides outside the gene matches: 9. The CDR3 has 16 residues. In DNA form, the CDR3 reads TGTGCCAGCAGCCCTCCGGGACAGGGGGCACGTAATGAGCAGTTCTTC. It specifies CASSPPGQGARNEQFF.

This clone has more than one count but fewer than ten. The chain carries TRBV20-1 and TRBJ2-7, with TRBD1 matching over 7 bases. Germline CDR1 and CDR2: DFQATT and SNEGSKA (reference sequence). The CDR3 has 15 amino acids. J gave up 2 bases and V 3 bases, and 10 bases lay outside the gene matches. The CDR3 spells CSASVRGQFTYEQYF. As DNA, the CDR3 is TGCAGTGCTAGTGTACGGGGACAGTTTACCTACGAGCAGTACTTC.

This clone has just one count. The rearrangement joins TRBV7-2 to TRBJ2-4; tentatively, D is TRBD1 (6 bases). In germline, CDR1 is SGHTA, CDR2 FQGNSA. The CDR3 covers 15 residues. The V and J ends lost 1 base and 5 bases respectively, with 12 bases between them. The CDR3 sequence: CASSLVGTPENIQYF. DNA for the CDR3: TGTGCCAGCAGCTTAGTAGGGACACCCGAAAACATTCAGTACTTC.

This chain connects TRBV10-3 to TRBJ1-2; D is perhaps TRBD1 (5 bases). This CDR3 is built from 12 residues. V was trimmed by 4 bases and J by 6 bases, leaving 9 bases between them. The germline V gene has CDR1 ENHRY and CDR2 SYGVKD. The CDR3 DNA reads TGTGCCATCAGTGCAAAAGGGGATGGCTACACCTTC. This translates into CAISAKGDGYTF.

The gene calls are TRBV3-1 (or the pseudogene TRBV3-2) and TRBJ2-2; TRBD1 aligns across 7 bases. Germline CDR1 reads LGHDT; CDR2 reads YNNKEL (reference sequence). The CDR3 extends over 15 amino acids. V was pared by 1 base and J by 6 bases, with 5 bases of the junction left unmatched. The CDR3 DNA is TGTGCCAGCAGCCAAGGACAGGGTGCATCCGGGGAGCTGTTTTTT. Its protein product is CASSQGQGASGELFF.

The V call is TRBV7-7, the J call TRBJ2-5; 10 bases align to TRBD1. Germline V gene data show CDR1 as SSHAT and CDR2 as FNYEAQ (reference sequence). V lost 6 bases and J lost 5; bases outside the gene matches: 6. The CDR3 has 14 amino acids. The CDR3 is CASSQTGGAETQYF. The CDR3 region has the DNA TGTGCCAGCAGTCAGACAGGGGGCGCGGAGACCCAGTACTTC.

The chain combines TRBV29-1 with TRBJ2-5; a weak D match, TRBD2 (6 bases). This CDR3 is built from 13 residues. CDR1 and CDR2 from the germline V gene are SQVTM and ANQGSEA. The ends were cut back, 6 bases at V and 5 bases at J, with 16 bases in the middle. Written as DNA, the CDR3 is TGCAGCGTAGACTTATGGAGCGGGGAGACCCAGTACTTC. It codes for CSVDLWSGETQYF.

CDR3 protein: CASTTGGGATEAFF. The DNA of the CDR3 is TGTGCCAGCACGACAGGCGGGGGTGCCACTGAAGCTTTCTTT. The chain is built from TRBV27 and TRBJ1-1; D is possibly TRBD1 (6 bases). Germline V gives CDR1 MNHEY, CDR2 SMNVEV (reference sequence). The CDR3 is 14 residues long. Trimming pared 7 bases from V and 4 bases from J, leaving 16 bases between.

The gene calls are TRBV6-6 and TRBJ2-1; D unclear. V shed 2 bases and J shed 5 bases, with 4 bases lying between them. Germline V gene lookup returns CDR1 MNHNY and CDR2 SVGAGI (reference sequence). The CDR3 sequence is 12 residues long. The CDR3 bases are TGTGCCAGCAGTTACACTGACAATGAGCAGTTCTTC. This gives the protein CASSYTDNEQFF.

Comments on this clone: Additional DNA sequences in this sample encode the identical CDR3. The chain recombines TRBV24-1 with TRBJ1-4; 12 nucleotides line up with TRBD1. Per germline, CDR1 KGHDR and CDR2 SFDVKD. The CDR3 has 15 amino acids. Unmatched junction bases numbered 4, after V lost 4 bases and J lost 8 bases. The DNA of the CDR3 is TGTGCCACCAGTGACTCCGGGACAGGGGGCGAAAAACTGTTTTTT. This translates into CATSDSGTGGEKLFF.

The chain is built from TRBV7-9 and TRBJ2-4; D is undetermined. The germline V gene has CDR1 SEHNR and CDR2 FQNEAQ (reference sequence). This CDR3 is 13 amino acids long. Trimming removed 2 bases at V and 9 bases at J, with 11 bases between. CDR3 DNA: TGTGCCAGCAGCTTACAGGCACCGGCCATTCAGTACTTC. Residues: CASSLQAPAIQYF.

This rearrangement joins TRBV3-1 (or the pseudogene TRBV3-2) to TRBJ1-2; a possible D gene is TRBD1 (6 bases). The germline V gene has CDR1 LGHDT and CDR2 YNNKEL (reference sequence). Trimming cost V 1 base and J 1 base, with 10 bases left between them. The CDR3 length is 15 residues. The CDR3 bases are TGTGCCAGCAGCCAAGCAGGGGTCGATAACTATGGCTACACCTTC. Translating gives CASSQAGVDNYGYTF.

The chain employs TRBV18 and TRBJ1-3; 7 nucleotides agree with TRBD1. Losses at the gene ends were 5 bases for V and 3 bases for J; bases not matched to a gene: 4. This CDR3 spans 14 amino acids. The germline gives CDR1 KGHSH, CDR2 LQKENI. The CDR3 coding sequence is TGTGCCAGCTCAACCGACAGGGTTGGAAACACCATATATTTT. It specifies CASSTDRVGNTIYF. Full variable domain (rest looked up from reference TRBV18 and TRBJ1-3): NAGVMQNPRHLVRRRGQEARLRCSPMKGHSHVYWYRQLPEEGLKFMVYLQKENIIDESGMPKERFSAEFPKEGPSILRIQQVVRGDSAAYFCASSTDRVGNTIYFGEGSWLTVV.

This clone was counted only a few times. This chain uses TRBV5-1 with TRBJ2-7; 10 bases line up with TRBD1. The CDR3 is 15 amino acids. The V gene's germline CDR1 is SGHRS and CDR2 YFSETQ. Trimming took 3 bases from V and 0 from J; bases not matched to a gene: 3. The CDR3 region has the DNA TGCGCCAGCAGCTGGGGACAGGGGAGCTCCTACGAGCAGTACTTC. Encoded protein: CASSWGQGSSYEQYF.

The count of this clone is one. V is TRBV15 and J is TRBJ1-2; TRBD1 matches 8 bases. Germline V CDR1 and CDR2: LNHNV, YYDKDF (reference sequence). The CDR3 spans 13 residues. J lost 6 bases, V lost 4 bases, and 4 bases had no gene match. CDR3 in DNA: TGTGCCACCAGCAAACAGGGGGAACATGGCTACACCTTC. Translating gives CATSKQGEHGYTF.

The chain combines TRBV25-1 with TRBJ1-2; D remains ambiguous. Trimming took off 4 bases at V and 3 bases at J, with 9 bases between the two ends. Germline V gene lookup returns CDR1 MGHDK and CDR2 SYGVNS. There are 13 residues in the CDR3. The DNA for the CDR3 is TGTGCCAGCAGTGCCAGCGGATACTATGGCTACACCTTC. Its protein is CASSASGYYGYTF.

The chain carries TRBV9 and TRBJ2-3, with unresolved D. Trimming shortened V by 0 bases and J by 1 base, and 12 bases separated the two germline ends. The CDR3 consists of 16 residues. From germline, CDR1 is SGDLS and CDR2 YYNGEE. CDR3 sequence (DNA): TGTGCCAGCAGCGTAGATAATAGTTTAGGCACAGATACGCAGTATTTT. Translation: CASSVDNSLGTDTQYF. Full variable domain (rest looked up from reference TRBV9 and TRBJ2-3): DSGVTQTPKHLITATGQRVTLRCSPRSGDLSVYWYQQSLDQGLQFLIQYYNGEERAKGNILERFSAQQFPDLHSELNLSSLELGDSALYFCASSVDNSLGTDTQYFGPGTRLTVL.